The present TCR beta chain was sequenced within a study of identical twins (dated by TCRdb to 2016 to 2017). For the wider study: TCR alpha and beta repertoires from monozygotic twins, unrelated adults of various ages and cord blood were deep-sequenced to test whether fetal clonotypes persist. To rule out contamination, replicate twin experiments were performed at different times with different library preparation protocols. Findings and caveats that apply to the study as a whole: Zero-insertion analyses could be partly confounded by invariant T cells such as MAIT and iNKT, although diverse VJ usage argued against such confounding for most clonotypes. In monozygotic twins, recombination models systematically underestimated out-of-frame TCR alpha sharing, but the models matched the sharing seen between unrelated individuals. Fewer insertions were carried by abundant cord blood beta clonotypes, a similar but weaker trend appeared in young adult naive repertoires, and no such trend appeared in memory repertoires. Because the same donors could not be followed over many years, the conclusions relied on cross-sectional statistical analysis. In beta out-of-frame sequences, excess twin sharing was weaker, because having fewer shared sequences lowered the signal-to-noise ratio. Compared with coincidental sharing between unrelated individuals, an excess of low generation-probability sequences was observed among out-of-frame TCR alpha sequences shared between twins.

Every donor was a healthy Caucasian. Inclusive of the bounding cysteine and phenylalanine, the CDR3 is 13 residues long. Only CDR3 DNA is held: 39 bases, read in frame from base 1. From a lookup of the germline V gene (reference sequence), CDR1 and CDR2 are DFQATT and SNEGSKA. About this clonotype: The target of this receptor is not known. One end of the junction is discordant with germline, which a read error may explain.

The method behind the library was 5' RACE. TCRdb lists the instrument as Illumina HiSeq 2000. Template switching introduced a universal primer binding site; the final cDNA contained a unique molecular identifier, enabling accurate counting of TCR cDNA molecules. First-strand cDNA for TCR alpha and beta chains was synthesized from specific primers in the conserved constant-segment region. To control for contamination, each cDNA library was double barcoded with a SMART-Mk sample barcode plus Illumina barcodes. TruSeq adapter sequences, together with Illumina sample barcodes, were added in two successive PCR steps. The TCR alpha and beta cDNA libraries were sequenced on the Illumina HiSeq platform using custom primers. In the paper's pipeline: MiGEC processed the raw reads to extract unique molecular identifiers, while MiXCR was used to determine the CDR3 positions. For each individual, recombination models were inferred using an EM algorithm with the repgenHMM and IGoR tools. The tcR package in R was used for shared clonotype analysis, with sharing normalized by the product of cloneset sizes. To study raw recombination free of thymic and clonal selection effects, out-of-frame nonproductive sequences were analyzed. The raw public data were reprocessed by TCRdb itself: fastp quality trimming at Q25, MiXCR clonotype calling, in-frame beta chains only. Here each entry gathers all rows of one CDR3 protein and keeps the most common genes and DNA. Here the V and J calls rest on TCRdb's processing, not on the authors' analysis. In all, the sample holds 1,800,000 or so distinct CDR3 sequences, and 32% of those were seen once. Clones ranked in the top ten supply approximately 0.29% of the sample.

The receptor was derived from a newborn girl in good health. The material sequenced was cord blood. The chain was built from TRBV20-1 and TRBJ1-5, with no D gene named confidently. Here the CDR3 is given as CSARVPGNQPRHF. The nucleotides read TGCAGTGCTAGAGTGCCAGGCAATCAGCCCCGGCATTTT.